Each of the 14 T cell receptor beta chains below was sequenced from the same sample in a study of cytomegalovirus exposure and HLA in healthy donors. A multiplex PCR was run with 60 Vbeta primers and 13 Jbeta primers. The table came from immunoSEQ multiplex PCR; TCRdb's copy has only in-frame clones and leaves some out. Of approximately 100,000 clones in the sample, around four fifths were seen once. Sequencing input: PBMCs. The receptors here all came from a woman in her 40s in good health and CMV-seronegative.

The rearrangement uses TRBV14 and TRBJ2-7; a weak D match, TRBD1 (6 bases). Trimming left V 1 base short and J 5 bases short, with 6 bases between. The CDR3 is 12 residues long. The germline CDR1 and CDR2 sequences are SGHDN and FVKESK. The chain's CDR3 is CASSQGTDEQYF. The DNA of the CDR3 is TGTGCCAGCAGCCAAGGGACAGACGAGCAGTACTTC.

V usage is TRBV27 and J usage is TRBJ2-7; D might be TRBD2 (5 bases). Trimming left V 4 bases short and J 6 bases short, with 22 bases between. There are 16 residues in the CDR3. Germline V CDR1 and CDR2: MNHEY, SMNVEV (reference sequence). CDR3 residues: CASSSYKEALHSEQYF. The CDR3 bases are TGTGCCAGCAGTTCCTATAAGGAGGCCCTGCACTCCGAGCAGTACTTC.

The rearrangement uses TRBV28 and TRBJ2-7; TRBD2 might be the D (5 bases). The germline gives CDR1 MDHEN, CDR2 SYDVKM. V lost 11 bases to trimming and J lost 3 bases, with 14 bases between them. The CDR3 covers 12 residues. The CDR3 region has the DNA TGTGCCGCACATAGAGGAGGCTACGAGCAGTACTTC. It translates to CAAHRGGYEQYF.

J is TRBJ2-5 and V is TRBV28; tentative D call: TRBD2 (6 bases). The germline gives CDR1 MDHEN, CDR2 SYDVKM. This CDR3 contains 15 residues. Trimming took 5 bases from V and 5 from J, leaving 18 bases between them. The CDR3 region has the DNA TGTGCCAGCAGTAGCCCGACTAGGTCCAGGGAGACCCAGTACTTC. It specifies CASSSPTRSRETQYF.

V gene TRBV6-6 combines with J gene TRBJ1-5; TRBD1 matches at 10 bases. Germline trimming cut 4 bases from V and 4 bases from J; bases unmatched to any gene: 1. CDR3 length: 14 amino acids. Germline V lookup: CDR1 MNHNY, CDR2 SVGAGI (reference sequence). CDR3 loop: CASSSDRGNQPQHF. Here the CDR3 DNA reads TGTGCCAGCAGTTCGGACAGGGGGAATCAGCCCCAGCATTTT.

The chain joins TRBV27 to TRBJ2-1; tentatively, D is TRBD1 (5 bases). Trimming removed 5 bases at V and 5 bases at J, with 16 bases between. This CDR3 contains 15 residues. Looked up from germline, CDR1 is MNHEY and CDR2 is SMNVEV (reference sequence). CDR3 in DNA: TGTGCCAGCAGTCCCTCCTTTACACAGGACAATGAGCAGTTCTTC. Translated, it gives CASSPSFTQDNEQFF.

The CDR3 sequence is CASSVLAGTYNEQFF. CDR3 in DNA: TGTGCCAGTAGTGTCCTAGCGGGAACCTACAATGAGCAGTTCTTC. V gene TRBV19 combines with J gene TRBJ2-1; 9 nucleotides align to TRBD2. Germline CDR1 LNHDA, CDR2 SQIVND (reference sequence). The CDR3 covers 15 residues. Trimming cost V 5 bases and J 2 bases; bases outside gene matches: 4.

This chain joins TRBV5-1 and TRBJ2-7, with D uncertain. With 4 bases removed from V and 4 bases from J, the gap between germline ends came to 18 bases. This CDR3 is 15 amino acids long. Germline CDR1 reads SGHRS; CDR2 reads YFSETQ. CDR3 coding DNA: TGCGCCAGCAGCCCGTCGGTCCCTATAGAGTACGAGCAGTACTTC. It yields the protein CASSPSVPIEYEQYF.

The chain has TRBV6-1 and TRBJ2-5; D perhaps matches TRBD2 (6 bases). CDR3 length: 13 amino acids. The V gene lost 6 bases and the J gene lost 5 bases, with 13 bases spanning the gap. Germline assignment: CDR1 MNHNS and CDR2 SASEGT. In DNA form, the CDR3 reads TGTGCCAGCAGGAGGAGGGCCGTTGAGACCCAGTACTTC. It is translated as CASRRRAVETQYF.

The rearrangement joins TRBV7-3 to TRBJ2-3; TRBD2 matches 7 bases. This CDR3 contains 16 residues. CDR1 is SGHTA, CDR2 FQGTGA, per germline. After removal of 5 bases from V and 1 base from J, the junction contained 9 bases not matched to a gene. In nucleotides, the CDR3 is TGTGCCAGCAGCCCTGCCGGGACTATACGCACAGATACGCAGTATTTT. Translating gives CASSPAGTIRTDTQYF.

This clone was seen a handful of times. The gene calls are TRBV30 and TRBJ2-7; possible D gene TRBD2, 6 bases. Germline V CDR1 and CDR2: GTSNPN, SVGIG (reference sequence). The length of the CDR3 is 15 residues. Trimming cost V 1 base and J 4 bases, with 17 bases left between them. The CDR3 sequence is CAWSAGVQTPYEQYF. The CDR3 nucleotides are TGTGCCTGGAGTGCGGGGGTTCAGACTCCGTACGAGCAGTACTTC.

V and J are TRBV28 and TRBJ1-1, with TRBD1 identical over 7 bases. V lost 2 bases to trimming and J lost 0 bases; unmatched junction nucleotides: 3. CDR3 length equals 15 residues. Germline V gene lookup returns CDR1 MDHEN and CDR2 SYDVKM. CDR3 sequence: CASSLTGELNTEAFF. Here the CDR3 DNA reads TGTGCCAGCAGTTTAACAGGGGAACTGAACACTGAAGCTTTCTTT.

V and J are TRBV2 and TRBJ2-3; possibly TRBD2 for D (6 bases). Looked up from germline, CDR1 is SNHLY and CDR2 is FYNNEI. Trimming removed 0 bases at V and 0 bases at J, with 7 bases between. The CDR3 consists of 15 residues. The CDR3 is CASSEAGTSTDTQYF. The CDR3 region has the DNA TGTGCCAGCAGTGAAGCCGGGACTAGCACAGATACGCAGTATTTT.

The V call is TRBV29-1, the J call TRBJ1-2; a weak D match, TRBD1 (6 bases). CDR1 is SQVTM and CDR2 is ANQGSEA in the germline V gene. Trimming left V 0 bases short and J 9 bases short, with 14 bases between. The CDR3 runs 13 residues. CDR3 DNA sequence: TGCAGCGTTGAAGATGGGGTCAGGGGATGCTACACCTTC. Its protein is CSVEDGVRGCYTF.